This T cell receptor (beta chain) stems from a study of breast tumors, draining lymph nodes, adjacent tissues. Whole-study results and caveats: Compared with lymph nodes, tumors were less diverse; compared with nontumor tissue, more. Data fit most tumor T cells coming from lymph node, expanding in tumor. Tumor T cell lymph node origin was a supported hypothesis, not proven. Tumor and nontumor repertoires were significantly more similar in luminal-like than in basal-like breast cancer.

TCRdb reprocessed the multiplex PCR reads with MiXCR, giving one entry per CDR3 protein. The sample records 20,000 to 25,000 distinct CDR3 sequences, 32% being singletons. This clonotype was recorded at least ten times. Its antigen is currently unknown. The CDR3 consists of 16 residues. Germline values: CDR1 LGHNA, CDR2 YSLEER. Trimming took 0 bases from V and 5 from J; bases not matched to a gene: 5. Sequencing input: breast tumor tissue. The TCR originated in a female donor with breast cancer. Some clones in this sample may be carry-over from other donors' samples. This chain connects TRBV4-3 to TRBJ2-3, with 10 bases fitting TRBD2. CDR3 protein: CASSQDPAGGKDTQYF. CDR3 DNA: TGCGCCAGCAGCCAAGACCCAGCGGGAGGGAAAGATACGCAGTATTTT.